These 27 T cell receptor beta chains came from one sample sequenced in a study of shared clonotypes between healthy human individuals. Using immunoSEQ multiplex PCR, the repertoire was profiled, and TCRdb retains in-frame clones only, with some absent. Of about 1,800,000 clones in the sample, over 85% were seen once. Naive CD8 cells lacked CD45RO and underwent positive selection for CCR7, leaving out terminally differentiated effector memory CD45RA+ cells. Sequenced sample: naive CD8+ T cells sorted from blood. These receptor sequences come from a man between 18 and 29 years old in good health.

This clone was observed a single time. This specimen includes other DNA sequences encoding the same CDR3. The chain joins TRBV6-5 to TRBJ1-1; no firm D call. Germline CDR1 MNHEY, CDR2 SVGAGI. CDR3 size: 13 residues. The V gene lost 0 bases and the J gene lost 8 bases, with 10 bases spanning the gap. CDR3 loop: CASSYSRVSEAFF. CDR3 bases: TGTGCCAGCAGTTACTCGAGGGTCTCGGAAGCTTTCTTT.

The V call is TRBV5-1, the J call TRBJ2-5; weak D call: TRBD2 (5 bases). The germline gives CDR1 SGHRS, CDR2 YFSETQ. Trimming took 6 bases from V and 1 from J, leaving 16 bases between them. The CDR3 contains 15 residues. The CDR3 DNA sequence: TGCGCCAGCACCTTCGAGGGCAGAGTCCAAGAGACCCAGTACTTC. Its translation is CASTFEGRVQETQYF.

J is TRBJ2-7 and V is TRBV5-4, with D perhaps TRBD1 or TRBD2 (5 bases each). Germline CDR1 SGHNT, CDR2 YYREEE (reference sequence). Between the trimmed V and J ends, which lost 2 bases and 2 bases, there was a span of 14 bases. The CDR3 has 15 residues. The CDR3 nucleotides read TGTGCCAGCAGCTTCTGGGGGTCCGGTGCCTACGAGCAGTACTTC. Translated, it gives CASSFWGSGAYEQYF.

This clone was recorded a few times. The sample carries other DNA sequences with the same CDR3. J is TRBJ2-3 and V is TRBV11-3, with D unresolved. Trimming pared 3 bases from V and 1 base from J, leaving 2 bases between. CDR3 length: 12 residues. The germline CDR1 and CDR2 sequences are SGHNT and YENEEA. CDR3 DNA sequence: TGTGCCAGCAGCTTGGGCACAGATACGCAGTATTTT. Protein sequence: CASSLGTDTQYF. Full variable domain (rest looked up from reference TRBV11-3 and TRBJ2-3): EAGVVQSPRYKIIEKKQPVAFWCNPISGHNTLYWYLQNLGQGPELLIRYENEEAVDDSQLPKDRFSAERLKGVDSTLKIQPAELGDSAVYLCASSLGTDTQYFGPGTRLTVL.

This chain uses TRBV30 with TRBJ2-1; perhaps D is TRBD1 or TRBD2 (6 bases each). The CDR3 loop spans 16 amino acids. V was shortened by 2 bases and J by 3 bases, with 17 bases between the two germline ends. From germline, CDR1 is GTSNPN and CDR2 SVGIG (reference sequence). The CDR3 protein is CAWSPLGEGGYNEQFF. In DNA form, the CDR3 reads TGTGCCTGGAGTCCCCTGGGAGAGGGGGGCTACAATGAGCAGTTCTTC. Combining the CDR3 with reference TRBV30 and TRBJ2-1 gives the whole variable domain SQTIHQWPATLVQPVGSPLSLECTVEGTSNPNLYWYRQAAGRGLQLLFYSVGIGQISSEVPQNLSASRPQDRQFILSSKKLLLSDSGFYLCAWSPLGEGGYNEQFFGPGTRLTVL.

J is TRBJ2-7 and V is TRBV6-6, with 7 nucleotides matching TRBD1. CDR1 is MNHNY, CDR2 SVGAGI, per germline (reference sequence). There are 11 residues in the CDR3. With V trimmed by 10 bases and J by 5 bases, 5 bases remained unmatched. CDR3 sequence reads: CATRDSHEQYF. DNA of the CDR3: TGTGCCACCCGGGACAGCCACGAGCAGTACTTC.

V gene TRBV9 combines with J gene TRBJ1-1; 11 nucleotides align to TRBD1. The V segment lost 2 bases and the J segment 4 bases; nucleotides outside the gene matches: 1. The CDR3 extends over 14 amino acids. Germline values: CDR1 SGDLS, CDR2 YYNGEE. The CDR3 region has the DNA TGTGCCAGCAGCGTGGACAGGGGGCCCACTGAAGCTTTCTTT. Its protein is CASSVDRGPTEAFF.

The V call is TRBV4-1, the J call TRBJ1-2, with D possibly matching TRBD1 (6 bases). Trimming took off 0 bases at V and 10 bases at J, with 15 bases between the two ends. Germline V lookup: CDR1 MGHRA, CDR2 YSYEKL. This CDR3 region has 14 residues. CDR3 coding DNA: TGCGCCAGCAGCCAAGATAGGAGGGGGTGGGTCTACACCTTC. Its protein is CASSQDRRGWVYTF.

This sequence joins TRBV28 and TRBJ1-6; D call uncertain. V was pared by 1 base and J by 7 bases, with 8 bases between. The length of the CDR3 is 14 residues. CDR1 and CDR2 (germline): MDHEN, SYDVKM. The CDR3 here is CASSLSGINSPLHF. CDR3 in DNA: TGTGCCAGCAGTTTATCTGGGATCAATTCACCCCTCCACTTT.

The V and J genes are TRBV30 and TRBJ1-5; D unclear. Per germline, CDR1 GTSNPN and CDR2 SVGIG (reference sequence). This CDR3 comprises 15 residues. Trimming stripped 0 bases from V and 6 bases from J, with 15 bases between. This CDR3 reads CAWSVGGEGGQPQHF. Written as DNA, the CDR3 is TGTGCCTGGAGTGTAGGCGGGGAGGGCGGTCAGCCCCAGCATTTT.

With regard to this clone: The sample contains more than one DNA sequence encoding this CDR3. The chain combines TRBV5-1 with TRBJ2-7, with D unresolved. Trimming took 4 bases from V and 2 from J, leaving 10 bases between them. The CDR3 is 13 residues long. CDR1 is SGHRS, CDR2 YFSETQ, per germline. The CDR3, as DNA: TGCGCCAGCAGCCTCACGCCGACCTACGAGCAGTACTTC. This translates into CASSLTPTYEQYF.

This chain links TRBV2 with TRBJ2-3; possibly TRBD2 for D (5 bases). This CDR3 has 18 residues. V was cut by 2 bases and J by 4 bases, with 22 bases left in between. Germline V gives CDR1 SNHLY, CDR2 FYNNEI. This CDR3 reads CASSETRGIPMSADTQYF. The CDR3 nucleotides are TGTGCCAGCAGTGAAACTAGAGGGATCCCCATGTCCGCAGATACGCAGTATTTT.

The chain carries TRBV27 and TRBJ2-7, with TRBD1 matching over 9 bases. Germline assignment: CDR1 MNHEY and CDR2 SMNVEV (reference sequence). V trimming: 3 bases; J trimming: 6 bases; junction bases outside the gene matches: 9. The CDR3 consists of 15 residues. This CDR3 reads CASSFRTGGGIEQYF. The CDR3, as DNA: TGTGCCAGCAGTTTTCGTACAGGGGGCGGAATCGAGCAGTACTTC.

This clone has a handful of counts. In the same sample, other DNA sequences code for this CDR3. CDR3 coding DNA: TGTGCCAGCAGCGTAGGTGGCGGCACCTACGAGCAGTACTTC. Protein sequence: CASSVGGGTYEQYF. The gene calls are TRBV9 and TRBJ2-7; no reliable D call. V lost 0 bases, J lost 2 bases, and 9 bases lay in between. From germline, CDR1 is SGDLS and CDR2 YYNGEE. This CDR3 has 14 amino acids.

To note about this clone: Other nucleotide sequences from this sample produce the same CDR3. V and J are TRBV7-9 and TRBJ2-7; a possible D gene is TRBD1 (6 bases). CDR3 length: 12 amino acids. Trimming shortened V by 5 bases and J by 4 bases, and 9 bases separated the two germline ends. Germline assignment: CDR1 SEHNR and CDR2 FQNEAQ (reference sequence). CDR3 in DNA: TGTGCCAGCAGCCCCGGACAGTACGAGCAGTACTTC. It is translated as CASSPGQYEQYF.

This clone was counted a few times. The V and J genes are TRBV7-2 and TRBJ2-7, with 7 bases identical to TRBD2. Trimming at V came to 1 base and at J to 6 bases, leaving 6 bases not matched to a gene. CDR1 and CDR2 (germline): SGHTA, FQGNSA. This CDR3 contains 14 residues. The CDR3 coding sequence is TGTGCCAGCAGCTTAGAATGGCTAGCGGCCGAGCAGTACTTC. Residues: CASSLEWLAAEQYF. The variable domain in full, with the rest retrieved from reference TRBV7-2 and TRBJ2-7, is GAGVSQSPSNKVTEKGKDVELRCDPISGHTALYWYRQSLGQGLEFLIYFQGNSAPDKSGLPSDRFSAERTGGSVSTLTIQRTQQEDSAVYLCASSLEWLAAEQYFGPGTRLTVT.

Here the CDR3 DNA reads TGCGCCAGCAGCCAAGGACACGTGAACACTGAAGCTTTCTTT. Protein: CASSQGHVNTEAFF. This chain uses TRBV4-1 with TRBJ1-1; D is unclear. CDR1 is MGHRA, CDR2 YSYEKL, per germline. Between the trimmed V and J ends, which lost 1 base and 0 bases, there was a span of 6 bases. The CDR3 is 14 residues long.

The genes are TRBV18 and TRBJ2-7; D gene unclear. Trimming stripped 2 bases from V and 3 bases from J, with 11 bases between. Germline CDR1 and CDR2: KGHSH and LQKENI. The CDR3 runs to 14 residues. CDR3 in amino acids: CASSPGNADYEQYF. The CDR3 DNA is TGTGCCAGCTCACCAGGGAACGCCGACTACGAGCAGTACTTC.

This clone was seen only a few times. This specimen includes other DNA sequences encoding the same CDR3. The gene calls are TRBV9 and TRBJ2-2, with D hard to call. From germline, CDR1 is SGDLS and CDR2 YYNGEE. This CDR3 has 14 residues. V was trimmed by 0 bases and J by 5 bases, leaving 8 bases between them. The CDR3 sequence is CASSVGGGTGELFF. DNA of the CDR3: TGTGCCAGCAGCGTAGGAGGCGGAACCGGGGAGCTGTTTTTT.

The gene calls are TRBV10-3 and TRBJ2-3, with 8 positions matching TRBD1. This CDR3 has 15 residues. Germline CDR1 reads ENHRY; CDR2 reads SYGVKD. After removal of 1 base from V and 4 bases from J, the junction contained 4 bases not matched to a gene. CDR3 amino acids: CAISELDRGADTQYF. The CDR3 region has the DNA TGTGCCATCAGTGAGTTAGACAGGGGTGCAGATACGCAGTATTTT.

This chain joins TRBV5-6 and TRBJ2-7, with D perhaps assigned TRBD1 or TRBD2 (5 bases each). The CDR3 spans 12 residues. The V and J ends lost 4 bases and 2 bases respectively, with 7 bases between them. Per the germline V gene, CDR1 is SGHDT and CDR2 is YYEEEE. The CDR3 bases are TGTGCCAGCAGCGGGGGACCCTACGAGCAGTACTTC. Protein product: CASSGGPYEQYF.

The genes are TRBV30 and TRBJ2-7; the D is unclear. Trimming took off 5 bases at V and 2 bases at J, with 10 bases between the two ends. Germline loops: CDR1 GTSNPN, CDR2 SVGIG (reference sequence). There are 12 residues in the CDR3. CDR3 loop: CAWVVPPYEQYF. DNA for the CDR3: TGTGCCTGGGTAGTCCCCCCCTACGAGCAGTACTTC.

The rearrangement joins TRBV10-3 to TRBJ2-7; D tentatively reads TRBD1 or TRBD2 (8 bases each). Germline CDR1 reads ENHRY; CDR2 reads SYGVKD. The CDR3 sequence is 16 residues long. V was cut by 5 bases and J by 2 bases, with 19 bases left in between. As DNA, the CDR3 is TGTGCCATCAGTAGCGATAGCGGGACAGGCGCCTACGAGCAGTACTTC. It specifies CAISSDSGTGAYEQYF.

V is TRBV7-9 and J is TRBJ1-1; D call uncertain. The length of the CDR3 is 13 residues. Trimming shortened V by 4 bases and J by 6 bases, and 12 bases separated the two germline ends. Germline V CDR1 and CDR2: SEHNR, FQNEAQ (reference sequence). CDR3 DNA: TGTGCCAGCAGCTCCGACGTTAAGGCTGAAGCTTTCTTT. This sequence encodes CASSSDVKAEAFF.

The chain uses TRBV5-4 and TRBJ2-5; D remains ambiguous. From germline, CDR1 is SGHNT and CDR2 YYREEE (reference sequence). The CDR3 runs to 15 residues. V lost 0 bases to trimming and J lost 0 bases, with 9 bases between them. This CDR3 is CASSLAAVYQETQYF. CDR3 nucleotide sequence: TGTGCCAGCAGCTTGGCAGCAGTGTACCAAGAGACCCAGTACTTC.

V gene TRBV2 combines with J gene TRBJ2-1; D perhaps matches TRBD2 (6 bases). The germline CDR1 and CDR2 sequences are SNHLY and FYNNEI. The length of the CDR3 is 16 residues. The V end lost 3 bases, the J end lost 3 bases, and 15 bases lay between the germline ends. As DNA, the CDR3 is TGTGCCAGCAGTGACGGAGGAACCGGGGGCTACAATGAGCAGTTCTTC. Protein: CASSDGGTGGYNEQFF.

The CDR3 loop is CASSQDPPQVPYNEQFF. CDR3 DNA: TGCGCCAGCAGCCAAGATCCACCACAGGTACCCTACAATGAGCAGTTCTTC. The J gene is TRBJ2-1, the V gene TRBV4-1, with D possibly TRBD1 on 5 matching bases. Trimming took 0 bases from V and 2 from J, leaving 14 bases between them. Germline V gene data show CDR1 as MGHRA and CDR2 as YSYEKL. This CDR3 spans 17 amino acids.